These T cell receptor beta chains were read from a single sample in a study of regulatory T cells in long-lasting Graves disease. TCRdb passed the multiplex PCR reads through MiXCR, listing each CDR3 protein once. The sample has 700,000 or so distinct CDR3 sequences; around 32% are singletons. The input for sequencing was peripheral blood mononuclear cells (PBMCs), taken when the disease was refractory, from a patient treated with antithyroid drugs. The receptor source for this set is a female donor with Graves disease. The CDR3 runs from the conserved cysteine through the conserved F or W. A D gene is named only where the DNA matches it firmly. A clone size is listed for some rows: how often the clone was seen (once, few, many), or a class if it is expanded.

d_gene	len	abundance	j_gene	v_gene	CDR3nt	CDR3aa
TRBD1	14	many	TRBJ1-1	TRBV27	TGTGCCAGCAGTTTAGAGCACAGGGGATCCGAAGCTTTCTTT	CASSLEHRGSEAFF
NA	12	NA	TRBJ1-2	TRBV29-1	TGCAGCACTTGGACCGCTAACTATGGCTACACCTTC	CSTWTANYGYTF
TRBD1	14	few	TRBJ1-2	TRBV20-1	TGCAGTGCTGGGGGGGACAGTAGCCTCTATGGCTACACCTTC	CSAGGDSSLYGYTF
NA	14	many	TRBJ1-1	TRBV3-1	TGTGCCAGCAGCCAAGATGCAAGGGGCACTGAAGCTTTCTTT	CASSQDARGTEAFF
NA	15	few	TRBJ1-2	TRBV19	TGTGCCAGTAGTCCCGTCTCCCGCCCTTACTATGGCTACACCTTC	CASSPVSRPYYGYTF
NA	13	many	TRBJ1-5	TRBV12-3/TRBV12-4	TGTGCCAGCAGCTTAGATAGCAATCAGCCCCAGCATTTT	CASSLDSNQPQHF
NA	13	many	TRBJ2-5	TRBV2	TGTGCCAGCAGTGGAGCAGGTCAAGAGACCCAGTACTTC	CASSGAGQETQYF
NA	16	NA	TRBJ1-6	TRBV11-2	TGTGCCAGCAGGTCAGGAATCTCGGGATTCAATTCACCCCTCCACTTT	CASRSGISGFNSPLHF
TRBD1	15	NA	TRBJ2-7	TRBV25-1	TGTGCCAGCAGTGCCATCCGAACAGGGGTCTACGAGCAGTACTTC	CASSAIRTGVYEQYF
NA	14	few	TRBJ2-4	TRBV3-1	TGTGCCAGCAGCCAAGATCCCCCTAAAAACATTCAGTACTTC	CASSQDPPKNIQYF
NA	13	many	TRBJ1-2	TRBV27	TGTGCCAGCAGTTTATTGGCCTCGCGGGGCTACACCTTC	CASSLLASRGYTF
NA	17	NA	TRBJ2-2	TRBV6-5	TGTGCCAGCAGTTACAGCCTACAGGGCTGGGACACCCGGGAGCTGTTTTTT	CASSYSLQGWDTRELFF
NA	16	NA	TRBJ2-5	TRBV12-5	TGTGCTAGTGGTCAACAGATCCGGGACCGGCAAGAGACCCAGTACTTC	CASGQQIRDRQETQYF
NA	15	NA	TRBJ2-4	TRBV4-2	TGTGCCAGCAGCCCCCCAACAGGGGCCAAAAACATTCAGTACTTC	CASSPPTGAKNIQYF
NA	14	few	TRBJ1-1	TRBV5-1	TGCGCCAGCAGCTTGTTGGTAGGTGGAACTGAAGCTTTCTTT	CASSLLVGGTEAFF
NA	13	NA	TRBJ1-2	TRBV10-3	TGTGCCATCAGCGCAGGGGCTAACTATGGCTACACCTTC	CAISAGANYGYTF
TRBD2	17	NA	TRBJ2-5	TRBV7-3	TGTGCCAGCAGCCAGGCTCCGGGACTAGCGGATAAAGAGACCCAGTACTTC	CASSQAPGLADKETQYF
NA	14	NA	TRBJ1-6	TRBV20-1	TGCAGTGCTAGACCGGGGACCAATAATTCACCCCTCCACTTT	CSARPGTNNSPLHF
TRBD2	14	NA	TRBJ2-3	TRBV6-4	TGTGCCAGCAGTGACGGACTAGCGGGAGATACGCAGTATTTT	CASSDGLAGDTQYF
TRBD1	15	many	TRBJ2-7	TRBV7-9	TGTGCCAGCAGCGCCGTCACAGGGGGATGGAACGAGCAGTACTTC	CASSAVTGGWNEQYF
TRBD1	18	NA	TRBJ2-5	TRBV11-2	TGTGCCAGCAGCTTGATGACAGGGGGCTCCGAAAGACAAGAGACCCAGTACTTC	CASSLMTGGSERQETQYF
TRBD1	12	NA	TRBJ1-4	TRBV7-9	TGTGCCAGCAGCCGCAACAGGGGGCAACAGTTTTTT	CASSRNRGQQFF
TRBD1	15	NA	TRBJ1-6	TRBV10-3	TGTGCCATCAGTGACCCGGGACAGGGGCTTTCACCCCTCCACTTT	CAISDPGQGLSPLHF
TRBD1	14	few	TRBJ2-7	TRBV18	TGTGCCAGCTCACCAACACAGGGGGGCTCCGAGCAGTACTTC	CASSPTQGGSEQYF
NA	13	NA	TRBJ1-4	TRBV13	TGTGCCAGCTCCCACCGGGTTAATGAAAAACTGTTTTTT	CASSHRVNEKLFF
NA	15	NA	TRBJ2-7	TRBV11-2	TGTGCCAGCAGCTTAGTCCTAGCCGAGTCCTACGAGCAGTACTTC	CASSLVLAESYEQYF
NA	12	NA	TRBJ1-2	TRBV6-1	TGTGCCAGCAGTCGGGACCCTCTTGGCTACACCTTC	CASSRDPLGYTF
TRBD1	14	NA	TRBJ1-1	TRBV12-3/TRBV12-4	TGTGCCAGCAAACAGGGGGCGAGGAACACTGAAGCTTTCTTT	CASKQGARNTEAFF
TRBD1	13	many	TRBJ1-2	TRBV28	TGTGCCAGCAGCCGGACAGGGGTCTATGGCTACACCTTC	CASSRTGVYGYTF
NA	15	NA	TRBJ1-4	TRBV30	TGTGCCTGGAGGGACCACGGAGCTTCAAATGAAAAACTGTTTTTT	CAWRDHGASNEKLFF
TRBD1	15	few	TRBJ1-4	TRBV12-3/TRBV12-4	TGTGCCAGCAGTTTAGGGACAGGGGCGGGAGAAAAACTGTTTTTT	CASSLGTGAGEKLFF
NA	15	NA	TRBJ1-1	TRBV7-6	TGTGCCAGCAGCTCACCCCGAACATTCTCTGGTGGGGCTTTCTTT	CASSSPRTFSGGAFF
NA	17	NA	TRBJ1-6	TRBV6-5	TGTGCCAGCAGTTACGGGGCAGGGCAGACGGGTAATTCACCCCTCCACTTT	CASSYGAGQTGNSPLHF
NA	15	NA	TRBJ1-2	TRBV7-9	TGTGCCAGCAGCTCCTCCAGGGTCATCGGGGATGGCTACACCTTC	CASSSSRVIGDGYTF
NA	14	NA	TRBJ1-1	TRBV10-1	TGCGCCAGCAGTGAGTCGAAGGGGAACACTGAAGCTTTCTTT	CASSESKGNTEAFF
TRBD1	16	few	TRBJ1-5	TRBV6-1	TGTGCCAGCAGCAACCCTAACAGGGGCACCAATCAGCCCCAGCATTTT	CASSNPNRGTNQPQHF
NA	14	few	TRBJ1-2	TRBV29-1	TGCAGCGTTGAAGACGCACAACCTAACTATGGCTACACCTTC	CSVEDAQPNYGYTF
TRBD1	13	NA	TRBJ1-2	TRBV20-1	TGCAGCGCCCGACAGGGACCTAACTATGGCTACACCTTC	CSARQGPNYGYTF
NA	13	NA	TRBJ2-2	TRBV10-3	TGTGCCATCAGTGGACAGTACTCCGGGGAGCTGTTTTTT	CAISGQYSGELFF
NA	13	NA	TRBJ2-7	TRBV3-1	TGTGCCAGCAGCCGGTGGGGCAGCAGCGAGCAGTACTTC	CASSRWGSSEQYF